These 16 T cell receptor beta chains originate from one sample sequenced in a study of blood T cell repertoires in COVID-19. TCRdb keeps only in-frame clones here, not all; method: immunoSEQ multiplex PCR. Of 410,000 or so clones listed, about 89% are singletons. The sample consisted of peripheral blood. The receptors were sampled from a woman in her 40s with COVID-19, enrolled during active disease.

The V gene is TRBV5-1, the J gene TRBJ2-7; 9 bases agree with TRBD1. The CDR3 extends over 13 amino acids. Germline V gene sequence: CDR1 SGHRS, CDR2 YFSETQ. Trimming took 3 bases from V and 12 from J; bases not matched to a gene: 10. Here the CDR3 reads CASSSTGTGMRYF. As DNA, the CDR3 is TGCGCCAGCAGCTCAACCGGGACAGGGATGAGGTACTTC.

The chain has TRBV19 and TRBJ1-2, with a possible D match to TRBD1 (6 bases). The germline V and J ends were trimmed by 3 bases and 6 bases, with 14 bases remaining between them. The length of the CDR3 is 14 residues. The germline gives CDR1 LNHDA, CDR2 SQIVND (reference sequence). The CDR3 DNA follows: TGTGCCAGTAGTATTGTTACAGGGAGGGATGGCTACACCTTC. Translating it yields CASSIVTGRDGYTF.

This clone came up a few times. The V and J genes are TRBV11-3 and TRBJ2-1, with 8 bases matching TRBD2. The V segment lost 3 bases and the J segment 2 bases; nucleotides outside the gene matches: 6. Germline CDR1 SGHNT, CDR2 YENEEA. The CDR3 covers 16 residues. This chain's CDR3 is CASSLALAGPYNEQFF. In DNA form, the CDR3 reads TGTGCCAGCAGCTTGGCTCTAGCGGGCCCCTACAATGAGCAGTTCTTC. Complete variable domain (other parts from reference TRBV11-3 and TRBJ2-1): EAGVVQSPRYKIIEKKQPVAFWCNPISGHNTLYWYLQNLGQGPELLIRYENEEAVDDSQLPKDRFSAERLKGVDSTLKIQPAELGDSAVYLCASSLALAGPYNEQFFGPGTRLTVL.

CDR3 nucleotide sequence: TGTGCCAGCCGACTGAAGGGGTACGAGCAGTACTTC. The encoded protein is CASRLKGYEQYF. This chain joins TRBV27 and TRBJ2-7, with D possibly TRBD1 on 5 matching bases. Trimming stripped 8 bases from V and 4 bases from J, with 12 bases between. The germline gives CDR1 MNHEY, CDR2 SMNVEV (reference sequence). The CDR3 is 12 residues long.

The genes are TRBV25-1 and TRBJ2-7; D may be TRBD2 (5 bases). CDR3 length: 13 amino acids. The V gene lost 8 bases and the J gene lost 0 bases, with 11 bases spanning the gap. Germline CDR1 MGHDK, CDR2 SYGVNS. The chain's CDR3 is CASRGVPSYEQYF. The CDR3 coding sequence is TGTGCCAGCCGGGGAGTTCCCTCCTACGAGCAGTACTTC.

This chain uses TRBV4-1 with TRBJ2-1; 10 bases align to TRBD1. The CDR3 sequence is 17 residues long. Germline CDR1 reads MGHRA; CDR2 reads YSYEKL. Unmatched junction bases numbered 4, after V lost 0 bases and J lost 2 bases. DNA of the CDR3: TGCGCCAGCAGCCAAGATCGGACAGGGGGACCCTACAATGAGCAGTTCTTC. Its protein is CASSQDRTGGPYNEQFF.

The V gene is TRBV28, the J gene TRBJ1-5; TRBD1 matches 7 bases. The CDR3 extends over 14 amino acids. The junction had 7 bases not matched to a gene; V was cut back by 7 bases and J by 4 bases. CDR1 and CDR2 (germline): MDHEN, SYDVKM. CDR3 DNA sequence: TGTGCCAGCAAGGGGGCAGGGAATAATCAGCCCCAGCATTTT. This gives the protein CASKGAGNNQPQHF.

CDR3 residues: CASSDRGRDYGYTF. In DNA form, the CDR3 reads TGTGCCAGCAGTGACAGGGGACGAGACTATGGCTACACCTTC. This rearrangement joins TRBV28 to TRBJ1-2; 8 positions match TRBD1. V lost 5 bases to trimming and J lost 3 bases; unmatched junction nucleotides: 5. The CDR3 has 14 amino acids. CDR1 is MDHEN, CDR2 SYDVKM, per germline.

As concerns this clone: One junction end does not reproduce the germline sequence, and a read error may be involved. The chain combines TRBV6-1 with TRBJ1-3, with D possibly matching TRBD1 (6 bases). The CDR3 runs to 14 residues. CDR1 is MNHNS and CDR2 is SASEGT in the germline V gene. CDR3 loop: CASREDRPGNTIYF. DNA for the CDR3: TGTGCCAGCAGAGAAGACAGGCCGGGAAACACCATATATTTT.

The rearrangement uses TRBV18 and TRBJ1-6; tentative D call: TRBD1 (6 bases). Deletions cut 6 bases from V and 10 bases from J, with 19 bases between. The CDR3 is made up of 15 amino acids. The germline gives CDR1 KGHSH, CDR2 LQKENI. The CDR3 is CASSTTGKGLSPLHF. CDR3 bases: TGTGCCAGCTCTACCACAGGGAAGGGCCTATCACCCCTCCACTTT.

This chain joins TRBV7-9 and TRBJ2-1; 13 bases agree with TRBD2. Germline assignment: CDR1 SEHNR and CDR2 FQNEAQ (reference sequence). With V trimmed by 5 bases and J by 5 bases, 3 bases remained unmatched. The length of the CDR3 is 15 residues. CDR3 in DNA: TGTGCCAGCAGCCCGGGACTAGCGGGACACAATGAGCAGTTCTTC. Amino acid sequence: CASSPGLAGHNEQFF.

The V gene is TRBV28, the J gene TRBJ1-3, with D perhaps matching TRBD1 (6 bases). From germline, CDR1 is MDHEN and CDR2 SYDVKM. This CDR3 contains 14 residues. Trimming removed 6 bases at V and 0 bases at J, with 9 bases between. The CDR3 DNA is TGTGCCAGCAGAGGGGACAACTCTGGAAACACCATATATTTT. Its protein is CASRGDNSGNTIYF.

The V call is TRBV5-1, the J call TRBJ1-1, with D uncertain. Germline lookup yields CDR1 SGHRS and CDR2 YFSETQ. The V end was cut by 4 bases, the J end by 1 base, with 17 bases between. The CDR3 sequence is 16 residues long. The CDR3 spells CASSPGGRNGNTEAFF. The CDR3 nucleotides are TGCGCCAGCAGCCCTGGTGGCAGGAACGGGAACACTGAAGCTTTCTTT.

With respect to this clone: At one end the junction does not follow the germline gene, possibly because of a read error. The J gene is TRBJ2-3, the V gene TRBV7-7; 10 positions match TRBD2. Germline CDR1 and CDR2: SSHAT and FNYEAQ (reference sequence). The CDR3 consists of 17 residues. CDR3 nucleotide sequence: TGTGCTAGCAGCTTAATGGTCCTAGCGGGGGTCACAGATACGCAGTATTTT. As protein: CASSLMVLAGVTDTQYF.

On this clone: The same CDR3 is also encoded by other DNA sequences in this sample. The chain has TRBV18 and TRBJ1-5, with a weak D call TRBD1 (5 bases). The CDR3 sequence is 14 residues long. The germline V and J ends were trimmed by 1 base and 5 bases, with 9 bases remaining between them. Looked up from germline, CDR1 is KGHSH and CDR2 is LQKENI. CDR3 sequence: CASSPQGKDQPQHF. The CDR3 region has the DNA TGTGCCAGCTCACCACAGGGGAAGGATCAGCCCCAGCATTTT.

This clone appeared a few times. The chain has TRBV7-9 and TRBJ1-1; 7 bases line up with TRBD1. Germline V gene lookup returns CDR1 SEHNR and CDR2 FQNEAQ (reference sequence). The CDR3 loop spans 16 amino acids. The V and J ends lost 6 bases and 0 bases, in that order; junction bases with no gene match: 10. The CDR3 DNA sequence: TGTGCCAGCAGTAAGGGACAGCCCCTGATGAACACTGAAGCTTTCTTT. It specifies CASSKGQPLMNTEAFF. The variable domain in full, completed from reference TRBV7-9 and TRBJ1-1, reads DTGVSQNPRHKITKRGQNVTFRCDPISEHNRLYWYRQTLGQGPEFLTYFQNEAQLEKSRLLSDRFSAERPKGSFSTLEIQRTEQGDSAMYLCASSKGQPLMNTEAFFGQGTRLTVV.